The table lists the clone carrying this T cell receptor (beta chain) with many counts. Its antigen is as yet unknown. This entry is derived from a study of breast tumors, draining lymph nodes, adjacent tissues. Study outcomes and limitations: Compared with lymph nodes, tumors were less diverse; compared with nontumor tissue, more. Data fit most tumor T cells coming from lymph node, expanding in tumor.

TCRdb analysed the multiplex PCR reads with MiXCR anew, one entry per CDR3 protein. This table has some 170,000 distinct CDR3 sequences, 30% to 40% appearing once. Samples came from axillary lymph nodes draining the breast cancer. Germline-derived CDR1 and CDR2 are SGHTA and FQGTGA. The V end was cut by 4 bases, the J end by 8 bases, with 22 bases between. The CDR3 spans 16 residues. The receptor's source is a female donor with breast cancer. Some clones in this sample may be carry-over from other donors' samples. The sample consisted of axillary lymph node tissue. The chain links TRBV7-3 to TRBJ2-3; D unclear. The CDR3 coding sequence is TGTGCCAGCAGCTCCCCAGGAGCTGGCGCCTCTGGTACGCAGTATTTT. It translates to CASSSPGAGASGTQYF. The whole variable domain, filled in from reference TRBV7-3 and TRBJ2-3, reads GAGVSQTPSNKVTEKGKYVELRCDPISGHTALYWYRQSLGQGPEFLIYFQGTGAADDSGLPNDRFFAVRPEGSVSTLKIQRTERGDSAVYLCASSSPGAGASGTQYFGPGTRLTVL.